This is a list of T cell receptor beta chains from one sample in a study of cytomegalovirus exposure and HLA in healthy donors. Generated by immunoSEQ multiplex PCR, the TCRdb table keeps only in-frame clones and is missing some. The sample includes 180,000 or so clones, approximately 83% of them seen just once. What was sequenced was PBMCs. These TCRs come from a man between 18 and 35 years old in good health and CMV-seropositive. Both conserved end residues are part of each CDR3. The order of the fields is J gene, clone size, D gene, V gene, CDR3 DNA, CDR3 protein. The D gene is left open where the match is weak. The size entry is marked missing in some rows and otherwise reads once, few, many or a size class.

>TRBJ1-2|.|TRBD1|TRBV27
TGTGCCAGCAGTGTCGACAGGGGGATAGGCTACACCTTC
CASSVDRGIGYTF
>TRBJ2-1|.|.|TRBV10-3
TGTGCCATCAGTGAGGACACGGGGTTAAATGAGCAGTTCTTC
CAISEDTGLNEQFF
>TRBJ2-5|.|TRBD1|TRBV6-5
TGTGCCAGCGAGGGGACAGGGGGCCAAGAGACCCAGTACTTC
CASEGTGGQETQYF
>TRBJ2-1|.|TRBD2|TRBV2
TGTGCCAGCAGTGAAGCGTTGGGACTAGCGGGGGAAGGTGAGCAGTTCTTC
CASSEALGLAGEGEQFF
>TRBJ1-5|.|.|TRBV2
TGTGCCAGCAGTCCCCCGGTTGGGCCCCAGCATTTT
CASSPPVGPQHF
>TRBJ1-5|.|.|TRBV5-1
TGCGCCAGCAGCTTGGGTGGGGCGCCGGGGGGCAATCAGCCCCAGCATTTT
CASSLGGAPGGNQPQHF
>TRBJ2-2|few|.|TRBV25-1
TGTGCCAGCAGTGCCTACGCAGGGTATGACACCGGGGAGCTGTTTTTT
CASSAYAGYDTGELFF
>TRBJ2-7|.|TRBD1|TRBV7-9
TGTTCCAGCAGCTTGAGTCGACAGGGGTACGAGCAGTACTTC
CSSSLSRQGYEQYF
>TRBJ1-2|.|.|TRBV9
TGTGCCAGCAGCGCTACTACAGGGAACTATGGCTACACCTTC
CASSATTGNYGYTF
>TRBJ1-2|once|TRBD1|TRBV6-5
TGTGCCAGCAGCTCAGCCGGGACAGACTTCGGCTACACCTTC
CASSSAGTDFGYTF
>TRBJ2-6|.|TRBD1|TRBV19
TGTGCCAGTAGTATTTACAGGACAGGGATTTCTGGGGCCAACGTCCTGACTTTC
CASSIYRTGISGANVLTF
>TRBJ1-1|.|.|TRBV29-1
TGCAGCGTTGCGGGAACGGGCATTGAAGCTTTCTTT
CSVAGTGIEAFF
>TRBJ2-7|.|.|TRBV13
TGTGCCAGCAGCTTACTGAGCACCTACGAGCAGTACTTC
CASSLLSTYEQYF
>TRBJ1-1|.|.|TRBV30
TGTGCCTGGAGTGTAACTAGGAACACTGAAGCTTTCTTT
CAWSVTRNTEAFF
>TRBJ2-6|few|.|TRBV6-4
TGTGCCAGCAGTCAAAGACTTGGGGCCAACGTCCTGACTTTC
CASSQRLGANVLTF
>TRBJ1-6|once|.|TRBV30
TGTGCCTGGAGGATTATGGACTCGAAAGCATCACCCCTCCACTTT
CAWRIMDSKASPLHF
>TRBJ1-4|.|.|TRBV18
TGTGCCAGCTCACCCAGTAATGAAAAACTGTTTTTT
CASSPSNEKLFF
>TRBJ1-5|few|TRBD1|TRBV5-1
TGCGCCAGCAGCTCAACAGGGGGCGGTCAGCCCCAGCATTTT
CASSSTGGGQPQHF
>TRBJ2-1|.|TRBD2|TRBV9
TGTGCCAGCAGCCCCGGACTAGCGGGGGACGAGCAGTTCTTC
CASSPGLAGDEQFF
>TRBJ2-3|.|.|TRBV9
TGTGCCAGCAGCCCACAGCGGAATACGCAGTATTTT
CASSPQRNTQYF
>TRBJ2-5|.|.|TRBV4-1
TGCGCCAGCAGCCAAGATAGAGAGACCCAGTACTTC
CASSQDRETQYF
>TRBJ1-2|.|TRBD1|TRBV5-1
TGCGCCAGCAGCAGCTTAAACCAGGGGGCTAATGGCTACACCTTC
CASSSLNQGANGYTF
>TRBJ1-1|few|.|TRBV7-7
TGTGCTAGCAGCTTAGCGCAGGGGACTGAAGCTTTCTTT
CASSLAQGTEAFF
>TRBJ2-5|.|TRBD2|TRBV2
TGTGCCAGCAGGGCTAGCGGGGGTGCTCCAGAGACCCAGTACTTC
CASRASGGAPETQYF
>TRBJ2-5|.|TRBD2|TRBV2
TGTGCCGGGGGGACTAGCGGGGGGGTGGGGACCCAGTACTTC
CAGGTSGGVGTQYF
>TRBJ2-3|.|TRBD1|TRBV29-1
TGCAGCGTGGGACAGGGGGGGGATACGCAGTATTTT
CSVGQGGDTQYF
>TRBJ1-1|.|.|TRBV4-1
TGCGCCAGCAGCCAAGATAGCAACACTGAAGCTTTCTTT
CASSQDSNTEAFF
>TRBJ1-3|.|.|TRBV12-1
TGTGCCAGCAGCTCTCGACAGGGAACCTCTGGAAACACCATATATTTT
CASSSRQGTSGNTIYF
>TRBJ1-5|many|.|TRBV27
TGTGCCAGCAGTCCGAACAGGATTAATAGCAATCAGCCCCAGCATTTT
CASSPNRINSNQPQHF
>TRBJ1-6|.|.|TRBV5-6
TGTGCCAGCAGGCGGCAGTTTAATTCACCCCCCCACTTT
CASRRQFNSPPHF
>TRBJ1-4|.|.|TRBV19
TGTGCCAGTAGTATAACAGGTGAAAAACTGTTTTTT
CASSITGEKLFF
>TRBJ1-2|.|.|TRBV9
TGTGCCAGCAGCGTAGGATGGTTTAACTCCAACGGCTACACCTTC
CASSVGWFNSNGYTF
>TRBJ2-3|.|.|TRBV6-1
TGTGCCAGCAGTGAAGCGCTTCGGAGGGCAGATACGCAGTATTTT
CASSEALRRADTQYF
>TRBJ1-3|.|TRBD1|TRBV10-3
TGTGCCATCAGCCAGGGGGGCGGAAACACCATATATTTT
CAISQGGGNTIYF
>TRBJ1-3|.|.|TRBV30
TGTGCCTGGCATCCCCGGAGCTCTGGAAACACCATATATTTT
CAWHPRSSGNTIYF
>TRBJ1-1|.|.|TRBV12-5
TGTGCTAGTGGTTTGGTCGTCTGGGGGCAGCGCAACGAAGCTTTCTTT
CASGLVVWGQRNEAFF
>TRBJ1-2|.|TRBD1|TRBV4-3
TGCGCCAGCAGCCAAGCCGGGACAGGGGCGTATGGCTACACCTTC
CASSQAGTGAYGYTF
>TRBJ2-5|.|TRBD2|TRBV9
TGTGCCAGCGCAGACGGGGGGTATCAGGAGACCCAGTACTTC
CASADGGYQETQYF
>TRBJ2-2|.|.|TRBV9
TGTGCCAGCAGCGTTCTATCCGGGGAGCTGTTTTTT
CASSVLSGELFF
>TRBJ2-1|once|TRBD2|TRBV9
TGTGCCAGCAGCCATATACCGGGACTAGCGGGGGCCAGCTCCTACAATGAGCAGTTCTTC
CASSHIPGLAGASSYNEQFF
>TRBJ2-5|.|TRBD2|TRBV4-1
TGCGCCAGCAGCCAAGGGCCGGTCGCGGGGGGAAAAGAGACCCAGTACTTC
CASSQGPVAGGKETQYF
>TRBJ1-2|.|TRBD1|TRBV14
TGTGCCAGCAGCCAACTTCGGACAGGGGGTGTCCTCTATGGCTACACCTTC
CASSQLRTGGVLYGYTF
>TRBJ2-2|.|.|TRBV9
TGTGCCAGCAGCGCCCCCCCGGGTCGGGGAGGGAACACCGGGGAGCTGTTTTTT
CASSAPPGRGGNTGELFF
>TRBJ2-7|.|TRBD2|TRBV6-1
TGTGCCAGCAGGCCCAGGGGCGGGGGGACCTACGAGCAGTACTTC
CASRPRGGGTYEQYF